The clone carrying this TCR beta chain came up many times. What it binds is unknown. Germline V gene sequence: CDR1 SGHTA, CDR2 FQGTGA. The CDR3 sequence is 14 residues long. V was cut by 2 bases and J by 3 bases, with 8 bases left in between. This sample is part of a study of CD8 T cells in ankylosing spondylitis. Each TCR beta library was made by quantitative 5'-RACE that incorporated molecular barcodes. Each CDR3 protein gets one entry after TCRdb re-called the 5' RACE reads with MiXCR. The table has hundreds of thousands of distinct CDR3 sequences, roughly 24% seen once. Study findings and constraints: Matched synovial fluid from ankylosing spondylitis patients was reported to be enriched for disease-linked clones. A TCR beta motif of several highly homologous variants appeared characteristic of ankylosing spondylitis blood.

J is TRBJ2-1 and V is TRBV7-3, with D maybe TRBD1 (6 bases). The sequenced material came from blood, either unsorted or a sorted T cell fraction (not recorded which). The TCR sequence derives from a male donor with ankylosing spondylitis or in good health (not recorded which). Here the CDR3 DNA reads TGTGCCAGCAGCTTAGGGACAAGCTACAATGAGCAGTTCTTC. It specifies CASSLGTSYNEQFF.